Listed here are 18 T cell receptor beta chains from one sample, sequenced in a study of shared clonotypes between healthy human individuals. The data were produced by immunoSEQ multiplex PCR, yet TCRdb's version contains in-frame clones alone and is incomplete. The repertoire holds a few million clones, almost 96% seen once, with over 0.1% in the top ten. Source material: naive CD4+ T cells sorted from blood. Subset denoted: CD45RA+ positively selected. These receptors all stem from a young man in good health.

The rearrangement joins TRBV5-1 to TRBJ1-1; 7 nucleotides match TRBD1. Germline trimming cut 5 bases from V and 7 bases from J; bases unmatched to any gene: 29. Germline CDR1 and CDR2: SGHRS and YFSETQ. CDR3 length equals 20 residues. CDR3 sequence reads: CASRRQGGATGLGKPSEAFF. The CDR3, as DNA: TGCGCCAGCAGGCGTCAGGGGGGAGCTACAGGGTTGGGGAAGCCTAGTGAAGCTTTCTTT.

V gene TRBV6-5 combines with J gene TRBJ1-1; D remains ambiguous. CDR3 length: 12 residues. CDR1 MNHEY and CDR2 SVGAGI come from the germline V gene. The V and J ends lost 2 bases and 6 bases respectively, with 7 bases between them. CDR3 residues: CASSYGLSEAFF. As DNA, the CDR3 is TGTGCCAGCAGTTACGGTCTCTCTGAAGCTTTCTTT.

The chain recombines TRBV10-2 with TRBJ2-3, with 9 bases that match TRBD2. The J segment lost 6 bases and the V segment lost 6 bases, leaving 7 bases of the junction unmatched. Germline V gene data show CDR1 as WSHSY and CDR2 as SAAADI. The CDR3 consists of 14 residues. The CDR3 sequence: CASRGGRAGDTQYF. The CDR3 DNA sequence: TGCGCCAGCAGGGGCGGGAGGGCTGGGGATACGCAGTATTTT.

The chain is built from TRBV2 and TRBJ2-3, with 7 bases that match TRBD2. The trim removed 4 bases at V and 2 bases at J, leaving 6 bases unmatched. The CDR3 totals 15 residues. Per germline, CDR1 SNHLY and CDR2 FYNNEI. As DNA, the CDR3 is TGTGCCAGCAGTGTTAGGCGGGGGAACACAGATACGCAGTATTTT. Its protein product is CASSVRRGNTDTQYF.

This clone was recorded once. The chain links TRBV6-1 to TRBJ1-6; D is undetermined. The CDR3 runs to 13 residues. CDR1 is MNHNS and CDR2 is SASEGT in the germline V gene. Trimming stripped 6 bases from V and 6 bases from J, with 9 bases between. Here the CDR3 DNA reads TGTGCCAGCAGCCCGAAGATTAATTCACCCCTCCACTTT. Its translation is CASSPKINSPLHF.

This clone has a single count. This rearrangement joins TRBV6-4 to TRBJ2-1; the match to TRBD2 covers 7 bases. Unmatched junction bases numbered 5, after V lost 3 bases and J lost 6 bases. Germline V gene lookup returns CDR1 MRHNA and CDR2 SNTAGT. CDR3 length equals 14 residues. The CDR3 loop is CASSEQGGGNEQFF. In nucleotides, the CDR3 is TGTGCCAGCAGTGAGCAAGGCGGGGGCAATGAGCAGTTCTTC.

Concerning this clone itself: The sample carries other DNA sequences with the same CDR3. In nucleotides, the CDR3 is TGCGCCAGCAGCTTAGAAGGGAGCGGGGAGCTGTTTTTT. Its protein is CASSLEGSGELFF. J is TRBJ2-2 and V is TRBV5-1; the D gene is possibly TRBD2 (5 bases). In germline, CDR1 is SGHRS, CDR2 YFSETQ. The CDR3 length is 13 residues. Trimming shortened V by 2 bases and J by 7 bases, and 9 bases separated the two germline ends.

The chain combines TRBV4-1 with TRBJ2-3; D is unclear. The germline V gene has CDR1 MGHRA and CDR2 YSYEKL. The CDR3 has 14 amino acids. The V gene lost 1 base and the J gene lost 3 bases, with 8 bases spanning the gap. CDR3 protein: CASSQASGTDTQYF. CDR3 sequence (DNA): TGCGCCAGCAGCCAAGCTAGTGGAACAGATACGCAGTATTTT.

V usage is TRBV2 and J usage is TRBJ2-1; D is possibly TRBD1 or TRBD2 (5 bases each). The germline V gene has CDR1 SNHLY and CDR2 FYNNEI. The length of the CDR3 is 14 residues. Trimming removed 4 bases from V and 7 bases from J, with 14 bases in between. The CDR3 reads CASSVGVEVNEQFF. The CDR3 DNA is TGTGCCAGCAGTGTGGGGGTGGAGGTGAATGAGCAGTTCTTC.

The V gene is TRBV5-1, the J gene TRBJ1-2; the D gene is possibly TRBD1 (5 bases). The CDR3 covers 14 residues. Germline V gene data show CDR1 as SGHRS and CDR2 as YFSETQ. V dropped 5 bases and J dropped 0 bases, with 11 bases sitting between them. The CDR3 spells CASSNDSPNYGYTF. The CDR3 DNA follows: TGCGCCAGCAGTAACGACAGCCCTAACTATGGCTACACCTTC.

This clone was observed once. The chain has TRBV5-1 and TRBJ1-4, with 7 positions matching TRBD1. The germline V gene has CDR1 SGHRS and CDR2 YFSETQ. J gave up 2 bases and V 4 bases, and 8 bases lay outside the gene matches. This CDR3 is built from 16 residues. The CDR3 DNA reads as TGCGCCAGCAGCAATAACGCAGGGGGTACTAATGAAAAACTGTTTTTT. Protein product: CASSNNAGGTNEKLFF.

The CDR3 protein is CASSLSGQRDTIYF. DNA of the CDR3: TGTGCCAGCAGCTTAAGCGGACAGAGGGACACCATATATTTT. V usage is TRBV7-2 and J usage is TRBJ1-3; TRBD1 is a possible D gene (6 bases). Trimming took 2 bases from V and 8 from J, leaving 13 bases between them. The CDR3 covers 14 residues. The germline V gene has CDR1 SGHTA and CDR2 FQGNSA.

The chain couples TRBV30 to TRBJ1-2; D gene ambiguous. Between the trimmed V and J ends, which lost 2 bases and 1 base, there was a span of 8 bases. The length of the CDR3 is 13 residues. Germline lookup yields CDR1 GTSNPN and CDR2 SVGIG (reference sequence). Here the CDR3 reads CAWSSVGNYGYTF. The CDR3 DNA sequence: TGTGCCTGGAGTTCAGTTGGTAACTATGGCTACACCTTC.

This clone was detected only once. The V gene is TRBV5-4, the J gene TRBJ1-1, with D possibly TRBD1 on 5 matching bases. Germline CDR1 and CDR2: SGHNT and YYREEE (reference sequence). V lost 6 bases and J lost 5, with 29 bases in between. The CDR3 loop spans 18 amino acids. CDR3 coding DNA: TGTGCCAGCAAACGAACCGGGAGCACAGGTCCCGGGGGGACTGAAGCTTTCTTT. The encoded protein is CASKRTGSTGPGGTEAFF.

The chain carries TRBV12-5 and TRBJ1-6, with a possible D match to TRBD1 (5 bases). The V end was cut by 3 bases, the J end by 9 bases, with 15 bases between. The CDR3 spans 15 residues. From germline, CDR1 is LGHNT and CDR2 FRNRAP. DNA for the CDR3: TGTGCTAGTGGTTTATACCAGGGTTTTGGTTCACCCCTCCACTTT. It translates to CASGLYQGFGSPLHF.

Comment on this clone: At one boundary the junction diverges from the germline segment, which might be a read error. For the CDR3, the DNA is TGTGCTAGCAGCTTAGATCGTCGAGGGGAGCTGTTTTTT. It codes for CASSLDRRGELFF. The chain joins TRBV7-7 to TRBJ2-2; D not certain. Germline CDR1 reads SSHAT; CDR2 reads FNYEAQ (reference sequence). The CDR3 is made up of 13 amino acids. The full variable domain, in which reference TRBV7-7 and TRBJ2-2 provide the parts outside the CDR3, is GAGVSQSPRYKVTKRGQDVTLRCDPISSHATLYWYQQALGQGPEFLTYFNYEAQPDKSGLPSDRFSAERPEGSISTLTIQRTEQRDSAMYRCASSLDRRGELFFGEGSRLTVL.

V usage is TRBV7-6 and J usage is TRBJ2-2; a possible D gene is TRBD1 (5 bases). Germline CDR1 SGHVS, CDR2 FNYEAQ. This CDR3 spans 17 amino acids. Trimming left V 1 base short and J 0 bases short, with 12 bases between. The DNA of the CDR3 is TGTGCCAGCAGCTTAGTAGGGGTGGCCACGAACACCGGGGAGCTGTTTTTT. The encoded protein is CASSLVGVATNTGELFF.

The genes are TRBV18 and TRBJ2-2, with D perhaps TRBD1 (6 bases). The V end lost 6 bases, the J end lost 5 bases, and 19 bases lay between the germline ends. CDR1 and CDR2 from the germline V gene are KGHSH and LQKENI. This CDR3 region has 16 residues. CDR3 amino acids: CASSRSTGLETGELFF. The CDR3, as DNA: TGTGCCAGCTCGCGAAGTACAGGGTTGGAAACCGGGGAGCTGTTTTTT.